This T cell receptor beta chain stems from a study of shared clonotypes between healthy human individuals. Regarding the study as a whole: Naive CD4 clonotype sharing across several donors was approximately 5%.

This clone was observed once. Its antigen is not known. The V end lost 1 base, the J end lost 0 bases, and 13 bases lay between the germline ends. The CDR3 is 16 residues long. Per germline, CDR1 MGHRA and CDR2 YSYEKL. Data came from immunoSEQ multiplex PCR; TCRdb stores just in-frame clones and leaves some out. The table shows roughly 1 million clones, with roughly 80% occurring only once. The TCR comes from a man younger than 30 in good health. The chain carries TRBV4-1 and TRBJ2-7; D might be TRBD1 or TRBD2, each matching 5 bases. Sequencing was carried out using memory CD4+ T cells sorted from blood. Specified subset: CD45RA-negative fraction. CDR3: CASSQVGRIHSYEQYF. CDR3 DNA sequence: TGCGCCAGCAGCCAAGTGGGACGGATACACTCCTACGAGCAGTACTTC.